The 12 T cell receptor beta chains below come from one sample, sequenced in a study of blood T cells in healthy people across ages. Alongside a J-beta primer mix, a sample-barcoded 5' primer served in a second PCR lasting roughly 6 to 11 cycles. TCRdb redid the calling of the 5' RACE reads with MiXCR, one entry per CDR3 protein. The sample has hundreds of thousands of distinct CDR3 sequences; approximately 44% are singletons. The sequencing input was blood. Source of these receptors: a man aged 60 to 69 in good health.

This clonotype was seen more than once but under ten times. The genes are TRBV7-2 and TRBJ2-5; 10 bases align to TRBD2. Germline V gene sequence: CDR1 SGHTA, CDR2 FQGNSA. V shed 5 bases, J shed 0 bases, and the junction held 18 bases outside the gene matches. The CDR3 contains 20 residues. For the CDR3, the DNA is TGTGCCAGCAGCCCCTTGGGGCGCGGGGTGACTAGCGGGTACCAAGAGACCCAGTACTTC. Residues: CASSPLGRGVTSGYQETQYF.

Many counts were recorded for this clonotype. This rearrangement joins TRBV29-1 to TRBJ1-2; no clear D gene. The CDR3 spans 13 residues. V dropped 5 bases and J dropped 6 bases, with 16 bases sitting between them. Looked up from germline, CDR1 is SQVTM and CDR2 is ANQGSEA. The CDR3 region is CSVRSSSADGYTF. DNA for the CDR3: TGCAGCGTTCGGTCCTCAAGCGCGGATGGCTACACCTTC. The complete variable domain, with remaining parts taken from reference TRBV29-1 and TRBJ1-2, reads SAVISQKPSRDICQRGTSLTIQCQVDSQVTMMFWYRQQPGQSLTLIATANQGSEATYESGFVIDKFPISRPNLTFSTLTVSNMSPEDSSIYLCSVRSSSADGYTFGSGTRLTVV.

V usage is TRBV7-2 and J usage is TRBJ1-1; no reliable D call. V lost 3 bases to trimming and J lost 4 bases, with 6 bases between them. The CDR3 runs to 12 residues. Germline V gene lookup returns CDR1 SGHTA and CDR2 FQGNSA. CDR3 sequence reads: CASSFAGTEAFF. The DNA for the CDR3 is TGTGCCAGCAGCTTTGCAGGCACTGAAGCTTTCTTT.

The V and J genes are TRBV6-2 or TRBV6-3 and TRBJ2-1, with 15 nucleotides matching TRBD2. The CDR3 is made up of 14 amino acids. CDR1 MNHEY and CDR2 SVGEGT come from the germline V gene. V lost 7 bases, J lost 12 bases, and 7 bases stayed unmatched. For the CDR3, the DNA is TGTGCCAGCAACGGACTAGCGGGGGGGTTGTGGCAGTTCTTC. Translation: CASNGLAGGLWQFF.

This clonotype was observed a handful of times. CDR3 in DNA: TGTGCCAGCAGCTGGAGTGTCGGGGGCGCAGATAATTCACCCCTCCACTTT. Translation: CASSWSVGGADNSPLHF. The J gene is TRBJ1-6, the V gene TRBV5-6; TRBD1 is a possible D gene (6 bases). The CDR3 length is 17 residues. V lost 3 bases, J lost 5 bases, and 18 bases lay in between. CDR1 and CDR2 from the germline V gene are SGHDT and YYEEEE. The full variable domain, completed using reference TRBV5-6 and TRBJ1-6, is DAGVTQSPTHLIKTRGQQVTLRCSPKSGHDTVSWYQQALGQGPQFIFQYYEEEERQRGNFPDRFSGHQFPNYSSELNVNALLLGDSALYLCASSWSVGGADNSPLHFGNGTRLTVT.

The gene calls are TRBV4-2 and TRBJ2-1, with D possibly TRBD1 on 6 matching bases. V was pared by 2 bases and J by 7 bases, with 24 bases between. Germline lookup yields CDR1 LGHNA and CDR2 YNFKEQ. The CDR3 totals 18 residues. The CDR3 loop reads CASSQFTRGEGSRNEQFF. Written as DNA, the CDR3 is TGTGCCAGCAGCCAATTTACCAGGGGTGAGGGGTCGAGAAATGAGCAGTTCTTC.

The rearrangement links TRBV7-9 to TRBJ2-2, with 10 bases fitting TRBD2. This CDR3 is 17 amino acids long. The germline V gene encodes CDR1 SEHNR and CDR2 FQNEAQ (reference sequence). Unmatched junction bases numbered 8, after V lost 5 bases and J lost 2 bases. The CDR3 spells CASSPPGLAFNTGELFF. CDR3 bases: TGTGCCAGCAGCCCTCCGGGACTAGCGTTTAACACCGGGGAGCTGTTTTTT.

The chain uses TRBV5-1 and TRBJ2-1; TRBD1 agrees at 9 bases. The length of the CDR3 is 14 residues. The V gene end was trimmed by 3 bases and the J gene end by 10 bases; junction bases not matched to a gene: 8. Per germline, CDR1 SGHRS and CDR2 YFSETQ. The CDR3 DNA reads as TGCGCCAGCAGCTCCAAGACAGGGGGAGACGAGCAGTTCTTC. It is translated as CASSSKTGGDEQFF.

This sequence joins TRBV7-9 and TRBJ2-6, with D possibly matching TRBD1 (6 bases). The CDR3 totals 16 residues. CDR1 is SEHNR and CDR2 is FQNEAQ in the germline V gene (reference sequence). V lost 5 bases to trimming and J lost 0 bases, with 11 bases between them. CDR3 sequence reads: CASSRDTSSGANVLTF. The CDR3, as DNA: TGTGCCAGCAGCCGGGACACGAGCTCTGGGGCCAACGTCCTGACTTTC. Using reference TRBV7-9 and TRBJ2-6 for the parts outside the CDR3, the full variable domain is DTGVSQNPRHKITKRGQNVTFRCDPISEHNRLYWYRQTLGQGPEFLTYFQNEAQLEKSRLLSDRFSAERPKGSFSTLEIQRTEQGDSAMYLCASSRDTSSGANVLTFGAGSRLTVL.

Note on this clonotype: A read error may account for a junction end that differs from germline. This chain joins TRBV15 and TRBJ2-1; 9 bases map to TRBD2. Germline V CDR1 and CDR2: LNHNV, YYDKDF (reference sequence). The CDR3 length is 12 residues. The CDR3 DNA sequence: TGTGCGGCGGGGGGGCCCCACAATGGGCAGTTCTTC. As protein: CAAGGPHNGQFF. Filled out from reference TRBV15 and TRBJ2-1, the complete variable domain reads DAMVIQNPRYQVTQFGKPVTLSCSQTLNHNVMYWYQQKSSQAPKLLFHYYDKDFNNEADTPDNFQSRRPNTSFCFLDIRSPGLGDTAMYLCAAGGPHNGQFFGPGTRLTVL.

The chain combines TRBV4-1 with TRBJ1-2, with D possibly TRBD1 on 5 matching bases. Germline V gene data show CDR1 as MGHRA and CDR2 as YSYEKL. With 1 base removed from V and 8 bases from J, the gap between germline ends came to 17 bases. The CDR3 is made up of 15 amino acids. The CDR3 sequence: CASSQVDYLGEGYTF. In DNA, the CDR3 is TGCGCCAGCAGCCAAGTGGACTATTTAGGGGAAGGCTACACCTTC.

This chain uses TRBV15 with TRBJ2-7; D uncertain. Trimming stripped 0 bases from V and 3 bases from J, with 12 bases between. CDR1 and CDR2 (germline): LNHNV, YYDKDF (reference sequence). There are 15 residues in the CDR3. The CDR3 bases are TGTGCCACCAGCAGAGATAAAGGACGGATCTACGAGCAGTACTTC. Its protein is CATSRDKGRIYEQYF. The whole variable domain, filled in from reference TRBV15 and TRBJ2-7, reads DAMVIQNPRYQVTQFGKPVTLSCSQTLNHNVMYWYQQKSSQAPKLLFHYYDKDFNNEADTPDNFQSRRPNTSFCFLDIRSPGLGDTAMYLCATSRDKGRIYEQYFGPGTRLTVT.